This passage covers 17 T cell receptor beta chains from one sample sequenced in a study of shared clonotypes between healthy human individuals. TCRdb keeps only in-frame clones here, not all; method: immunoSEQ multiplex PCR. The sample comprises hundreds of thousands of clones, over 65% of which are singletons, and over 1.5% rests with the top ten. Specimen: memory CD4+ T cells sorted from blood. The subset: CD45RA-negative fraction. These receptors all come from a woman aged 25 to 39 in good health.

The CDR3: CASRRARWGPNQPQHF. The CDR3 coding sequence is TGTGCCAGCAGACGTGCAAGGTGGGGGCCGAATCAGCCCCAGCATTTT. V usage is TRBV28 and J usage is TRBJ1-5; a weak D match, TRBD1 (6 bases). V was clipped by 6 bases and J by 4 bases, with 19 bases between them. From germline, CDR1 is MDHEN and CDR2 SYDVKM. This CDR3 is 16 amino acids long.

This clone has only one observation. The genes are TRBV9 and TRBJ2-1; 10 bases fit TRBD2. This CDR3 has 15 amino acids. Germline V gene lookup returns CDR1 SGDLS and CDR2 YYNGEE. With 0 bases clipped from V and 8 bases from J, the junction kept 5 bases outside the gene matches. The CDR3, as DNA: TGTGCCAGCAGCGTAGCTAGCGGGAGATCTTATGAGCAGTTCTTC. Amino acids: CASSVASGRSYEQFF.

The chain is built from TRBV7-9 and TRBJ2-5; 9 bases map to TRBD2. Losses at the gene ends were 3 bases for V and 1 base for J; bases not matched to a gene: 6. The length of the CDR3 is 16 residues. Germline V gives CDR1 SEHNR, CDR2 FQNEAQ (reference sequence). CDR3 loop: CASSFVAGVGQETQYF. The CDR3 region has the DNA TGTGCCAGCAGCTTTGTAGCGGGAGTCGGCCAAGAGACCCAGTACTTC.

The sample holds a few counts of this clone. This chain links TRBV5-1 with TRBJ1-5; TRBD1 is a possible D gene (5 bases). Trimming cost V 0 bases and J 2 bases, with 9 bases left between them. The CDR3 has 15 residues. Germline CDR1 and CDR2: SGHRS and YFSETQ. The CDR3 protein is CASSLAGQRNQPQHF. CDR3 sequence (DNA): TGCGCCAGCAGCTTGGCGGGGCAGCGCAATCAGCCCCAGCATTTT.

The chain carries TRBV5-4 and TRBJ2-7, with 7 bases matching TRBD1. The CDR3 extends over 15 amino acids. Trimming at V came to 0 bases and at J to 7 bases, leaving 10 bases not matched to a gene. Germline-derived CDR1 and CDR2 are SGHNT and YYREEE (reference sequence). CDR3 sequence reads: CASSLARQGVREQYF. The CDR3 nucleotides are TGTGCCAGCAGCTTGGCGAGACAGGGCGTGCGGGAGCAGTACTTC.

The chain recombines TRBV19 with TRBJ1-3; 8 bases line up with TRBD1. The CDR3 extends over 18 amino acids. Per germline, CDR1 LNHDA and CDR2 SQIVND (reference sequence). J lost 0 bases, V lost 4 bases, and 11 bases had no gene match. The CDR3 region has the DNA TGTGCCAGTAGTACACACCGAGGACAGGGATCCTCTGGAAACACCATATATTTT. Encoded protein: CASSTHRGQGSSGNTIYF.

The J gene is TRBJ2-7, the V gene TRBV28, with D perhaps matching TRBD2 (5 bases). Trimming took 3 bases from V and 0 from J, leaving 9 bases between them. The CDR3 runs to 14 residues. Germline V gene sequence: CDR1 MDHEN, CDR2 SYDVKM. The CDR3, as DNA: TGTGCCAGCAGTTTTCAAGGGAGCTCCTACGAGCAGTACTTC. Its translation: CASSFQGSSYEQYF.

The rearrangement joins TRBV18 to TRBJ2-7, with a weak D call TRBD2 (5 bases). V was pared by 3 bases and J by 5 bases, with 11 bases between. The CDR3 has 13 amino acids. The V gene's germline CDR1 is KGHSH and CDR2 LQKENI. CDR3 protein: CASSPDPGNEQYF. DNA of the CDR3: TGTGCCAGCTCACCGGACCCGGGAAACGAGCAGTACTTC.

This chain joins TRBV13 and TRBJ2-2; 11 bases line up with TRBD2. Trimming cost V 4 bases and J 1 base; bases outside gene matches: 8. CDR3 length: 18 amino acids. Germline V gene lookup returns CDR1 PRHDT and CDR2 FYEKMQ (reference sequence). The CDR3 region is CASSSPTLAGGNTGELFF. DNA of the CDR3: TGTGCCAGCAGCTCACCAACTCTAGCGGGAGGGAACACCGGGGAGCTGTTTTTT.

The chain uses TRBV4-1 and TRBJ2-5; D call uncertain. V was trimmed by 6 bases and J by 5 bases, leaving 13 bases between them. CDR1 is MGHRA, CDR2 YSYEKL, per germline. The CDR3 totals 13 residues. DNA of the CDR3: TGCGCCAGCAGAGAAGCGCTTCGGGAGACCCAGTACTTC. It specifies CASREALRETQYF.

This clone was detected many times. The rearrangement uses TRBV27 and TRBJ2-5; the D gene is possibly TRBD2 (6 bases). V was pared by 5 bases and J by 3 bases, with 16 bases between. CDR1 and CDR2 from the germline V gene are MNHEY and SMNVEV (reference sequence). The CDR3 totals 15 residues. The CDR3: CASSPRLGREETQYF. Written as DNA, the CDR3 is TGTGCCAGCAGTCCTAGACTAGGCAGAGAAGAGACCCAGTACTTC.

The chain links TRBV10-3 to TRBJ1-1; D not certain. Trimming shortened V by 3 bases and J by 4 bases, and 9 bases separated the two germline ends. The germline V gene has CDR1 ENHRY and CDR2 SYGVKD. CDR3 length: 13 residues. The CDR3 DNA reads TGTGCCATCAGTGATCCCGGGAGCACTGAAGCTTTCTTT. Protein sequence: CAISDPGSTEAFF.

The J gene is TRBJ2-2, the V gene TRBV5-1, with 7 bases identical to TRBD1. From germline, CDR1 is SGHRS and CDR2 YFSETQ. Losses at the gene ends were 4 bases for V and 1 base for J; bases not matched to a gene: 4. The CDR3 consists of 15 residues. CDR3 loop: CASSIGTENTGELFF. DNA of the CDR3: TGCGCCAGCAGCATAGGGACAGAGAACACCGGGGAGCTGTTTTTT.

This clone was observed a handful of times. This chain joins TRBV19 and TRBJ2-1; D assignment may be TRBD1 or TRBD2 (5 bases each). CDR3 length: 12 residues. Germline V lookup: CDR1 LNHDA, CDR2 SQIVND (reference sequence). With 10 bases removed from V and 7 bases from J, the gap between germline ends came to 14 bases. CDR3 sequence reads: CATGTLPNEQFF. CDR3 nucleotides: TGTGCCACCGGGACCCTGCCGAATGAGCAGTTCTTC.

This CDR3 is CASSSGQENTGELFF. The DNA of the CDR3 is TGTGCCAGCAGTTCGGGACAGGAGAACACCGGGGAGCTGTTTTTT. The V and J genes are TRBV5-4 and TRBJ2-2; TRBD1 matches 8 bases. The CDR3 totals 15 residues. V was pared by 5 bases and J by 1 base, with 4 bases of the junction left unmatched. Germline CDR1 is SGHNT and CDR2 is YYREEE (reference sequence).

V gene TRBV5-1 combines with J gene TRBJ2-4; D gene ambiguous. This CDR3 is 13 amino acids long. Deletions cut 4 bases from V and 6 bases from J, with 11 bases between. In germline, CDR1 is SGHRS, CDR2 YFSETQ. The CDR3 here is CASSLAARNIQYF. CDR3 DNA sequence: TGCGCCAGCAGCCTTGCTGCAAGAAACATTCAGTACTTC.

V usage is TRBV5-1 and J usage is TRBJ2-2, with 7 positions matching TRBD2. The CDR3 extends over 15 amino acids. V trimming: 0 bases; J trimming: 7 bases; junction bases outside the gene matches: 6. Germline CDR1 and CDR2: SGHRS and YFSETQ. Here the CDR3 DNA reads TGCGCCAGCAGCTTGGGGACTAGACGAAGCGGGGAGCTGTTTTTT. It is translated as CASSLGTRRSGELFF. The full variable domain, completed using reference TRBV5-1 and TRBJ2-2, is KAGVTQTPRYLIKTRGQQVTLSCSPISGHRSVSWYQQTPGQGLQFLFEYFSETQRNKGNFPGRFSGRQFSNSRSEMNVSTLELGDSALYLCASSLGTRRSGELFFGEGSRLTVL.